The clone carrying this T cell receptor beta chain has more than one count but fewer than ten. Unique molecular identifiers were present on cDNA, and template switching added a universal primer site. Via MiXCR, TCRdb re-called the 5' RACE reads, giving one row per CDR3 protein. The table has just under 550,000 distinct CDR3 sequences, roughly 15% seen once; the top ten hold around 0.4%. The data were taken from a study of identical twins. V dropped 6 bases and J dropped 0; count of bases not matched to a gene: 10. CDR1 and CDR2 (germline): DFQATT, SNEGSKA (reference sequence). The CDR3 is 16 amino acids. Another study also made use of these data, one on yellow fever vaccine responses in identical twins. That publication notes: Each twin's T cell response to the vaccine was reported to look partly convergent and partly personalized.

The chain joins TRBV20-1 to TRBJ2-1, with TRBD1 matching 8 bases. The clonotype originates from a woman younger than 30 in good health. Sequencing input: CD4+ T cells sorted from blood. CDR3 protein: CSANRGDPLSYNEQFF. The CDR3 nucleotides are TGCAGTGCCAACAGGGGGGACCCCCTCTCCTACAATGAGCAGTTCTTC.